This TCR beta chain was recovered during a study of shared clonotypes between healthy human individuals. Unsorted samples, those not sorted, used approximately 100 million PBMCs for genomic DNA. Profiled with immunoSEQ multiplex PCR; TCRdb holds only in-frame clones, not every one. The sample holds approximately 500,000 clones, 75% to 80% seen once. In germline, CDR1 is SQVTM, CDR2 ANQGSEA. The V end lost 3 bases, the J end lost 5 bases, and 12 bases lay between the germline ends. This CDR3 region has 13 residues. What was sequenced was PBMCs. The TCR was taken from a woman between 40 and 50 years old in good health. Some clones in this sample may be carry-over from other donors' samples. This chain links TRBV29-1 with TRBJ2-3, with D possibly matching TRBD2 (6 bases). The CDR3 nucleotides are TGCAGCGTTGACAGACTAGGTAAAGATACGCAGTATTTT. Protein sequence: CSVDRLGKDTQYF.